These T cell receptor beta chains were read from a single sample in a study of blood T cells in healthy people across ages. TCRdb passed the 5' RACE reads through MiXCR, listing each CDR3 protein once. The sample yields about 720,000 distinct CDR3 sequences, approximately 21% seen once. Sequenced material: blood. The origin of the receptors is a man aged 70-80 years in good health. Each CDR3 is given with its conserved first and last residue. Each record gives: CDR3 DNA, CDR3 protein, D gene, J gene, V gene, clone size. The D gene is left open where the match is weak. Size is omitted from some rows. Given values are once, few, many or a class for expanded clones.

TGTGCCATCAGTGAGTCGACCCAGGGCCTCCAAGAGACCCAGTACTTC CAISESTQGLQETQYF NA TRBJ2-5 TRBV10-3 NA
TGTGCCAGCAGTTCGGTTTGGCGGGGCACTGAAGCTTTCTTT CASSSVWRGTEAFF NA TRBJ1-1 TRBV12-3/TRBV12-4 few
TGCAGCGTTGAACCGACTACAGATACGCAGTATTTT CSVEPTTDTQYF NA TRBJ2-3 TRBV29-1 many
TGTGCCAGCAGCCTCCCCGGCAAGGGAAGGGCCTATGGCTACACCTTC CASSLPGKGRAYGYTF NA TRBJ1-2 TRBV14 few
TGTGCCTGTCAAACGGGGACCGCCGTATATTTT CACQTGTAVYF NA TRBJ1-3 TRBV30 NA
TGTGCCAGCAGGTTAGCGGGAGGGGCCTACAATGAGCAGTTCTTC CASRLAGGAYNEQFF TRBD2 TRBJ2-1 TRBV3-1 few
TGCAGCGTTGAAGGGGGTAGGGGACACGGGGCGTATTTT CSVEGGRGHGAYF NA TRBJ2-3 TRBV29-1 once
TGTGCCAGCACGCTCGAGGGCACTGAAGCTTTCTTT CASTLEGTEAFF NA TRBJ1-1 TRBV12-3/TRBV12-4 NA
TGCGCCAGCAGCTTACAGGGGGATCACGGGGAGCTGTTTTTT CASSLQGDHGELFF TRBD1 TRBJ2-2 TRBV5-1 few
TGTGCCAGTAGTTCAACCAGCAATCAGCCCCAGCATTTT CASSSTSNQPQHF NA TRBJ1-5 TRBV19 few
TGTGCCAGCAGTTACTCGAGGGGACAGGGGGTGAGCACTGAAGCTTTCTTT CASSYSRGQGVSTEAFF TRBD1 TRBJ1-1 TRBV6-5 NA
TGCAGCGTTGAACCGGGACTCCCCGCTACAATGGAGCAGTTCTTC CSVEPGLPATMEQFF NA TRBJ2-1 TRBV29-1 NA
TGTGCCAGCACCCTAGCGGGGAGCTCCTACAAGGAGCAGTTCTTC CASTLAGSSYKEQFF NA TRBJ2-1 TRBV21-1 NA
TGCAGCGCCAAACTTCTTAGTATTGAGACCCAGTACTTC CSAKLLSIETQYF NA TRBJ2-5 TRBV29-1 NA
TGCAGTGCCAACGAGTTTGGGACAGGGGTCTATGGCTACACCTTC CSANEFGTGVYGYTF TRBD1 TRBJ1-2 TRBV20-1 few
TGTGCCAGCAGCCAAGGGGTGGGGAGGGGACAAGAGACCCAGTACTTC CASSQGVGRGQETQYF TRBD2 TRBJ2-5 TRBV4-2 NA
TGTGCCAGCAGCCCGGCTGAAAAACTGTTTTTT CASSPAEKLFF NA TRBJ1-4 TRBV7-8 NA
TGTGCCAGCAGTTTGAGACTAGCGGGGTATTCCTACGAGCAGTACTTC CASSLRLAGYSYEQYF TRBD2 TRBJ2-7 TRBV7-2 NA
TGCAGTGCTGAGGGACAGGGAGGCACAGATACGCAGTATTTT CSAEGQGGTDTQYF TRBD1 TRBJ2-3 TRBV20-1 few
TGTGCCAGCTCACCACGCGGACTAGCGGGAGGCAATGAGCAGTTCTTC CASSPRGLAGGNEQFF TRBD2 TRBJ2-1 TRBV18 NA
TGTGCCACCGGGCCCTGGATCACAGATACGCAGTATTTT CATGPWITDTQYF NA TRBJ2-3 TRBV27 many
TGTGCCAGCAGTTACCAGAGAAGCTCTGGAAACACCATATATTTT CASSYQRSSGNTIYF NA TRBJ1-3 TRBV6-5 NA
TGTGCCAGCAGCCTTGGACAGTTCAAAAACATTCAGTACTTC CASSLGQFKNIQYF NA TRBJ2-4 TRBV27 NA
TGCAGTGCTAGAGACCCGGGAGGGGATAACCAAGAGACCCAGTACTTC CSARDPGGDNQETQYF TRBD2 TRBJ2-5 TRBV20-1 few
TGTTCCACGCGCAGGGGGGGCACTGAAGCTTTCTTT CSTRRGGTEAFF TRBD1 TRBJ1-1 TRBV7-2 few
TGTGCCAGCTCCCCAGCGGGGGGGCCGGATGAGCAGTTCTTC CASSPAGGPDEQFF TRBD2 TRBJ2-1 TRBV28 few
TGTGCCAGCAGTGTCCAGGGCTTTGGTGAAGCTTTCTTT CASSVQGFGEAFF NA TRBJ1-1 TRBV28 NA
TGTGCCAGCAGCCGGCTAGCGGGAGCCCCAGATACGCAGTATTTT CASSRLAGAPDTQYF TRBD2 TRBJ2-3 TRBV6-2/TRBV6-3 NA
TGCGCCAGCAGAAGGTTGACCGGGACTAGCGGGGCTAATGAGCAGTTCTTC CASRRLTGTSGANEQFF TRBD2 TRBJ2-1 TRBV10-2 few
TGCAGCGCCAGGACAGGGGGGGACTATGGCTACACCTTC CSARTGGDYGYTF TRBD1 TRBJ1-2 TRBV29-1 few
TGTGCCAGCAGCAGGACTAGCGGCCAAGAGACCCAGTACTTC CASSRTSGQETQYF TRBD2 TRBJ2-5 TRBV7-6 many
TGCAGTGCTAGAGCTCCCGCCGGCTCCTACAATGAGCAGTTCTTC CSARAPAGSYNEQFF NA TRBJ2-1 TRBV20-1 NA